Listed here is a single T cell receptor beta chain. What it binds is unknown. The data were obtained in a study of T-cell memory formation after mild COVID-19. It was 5'RACE with constant-segment primers that produced the TCR alpha and TCR beta cDNA libraries, which carried sample barcodes and UMIs. TCRdb reprocessed the 5' RACE reads with MiXCR, giving one entry per CDR3 protein. The sample includes about 610,000 distinct CDR3 sequences, 17% of them seen just once. Study observations and caveats: Day 37-peaking second-wave clones had unconfirmed SARS-CoV-2 specificity. Clones shrinking from day 15 to 85 showed even CD4/CD8 mixes; later expanders tilted CD4+.

Germline assignment: CDR1 DFQATT and CDR2 SNEGSKA (reference sequence). This CDR3 spans 14 amino acids. V dropped 6 bases and J dropped 4; count of bases not matched to a gene: 11. The sample consisted of PBMCs or a T cell subset sorted from them (not recorded which). The chain couples TRBV20-1 to TRBJ1-2; 7 bases fit TRBD1. This TCR was sampled from an adult woman who had mild COVID-19 (a few samples of this study predate the infection). Cell type and time point are not known. CDR3 sequence reads: CSALDRPGGYGYTF. CDR3 DNA sequence: TGCAGTGCGCTGGACAGGCCCGGTGGCTATGGCTACACCTTC.